These 9 T cell receptor beta chains were sequenced from one sample in a study of graft-versus-host responses after intestinal transplantation. What these receptors recognize is not known. Repertoires were generated with immunoSEQ multiplex PCR, while TCRdb's copy carries only in-frame clones and drops some. In the table there are about 85,000 clones, over 80% of which are singletons. Here the sequenced sample was unstimulated CD8+ T cells sorted from spleen or lymph node cells, taken before intestinal transplant. The receptors originated from a human donor who received an intestinal transplant.

The chain has TRBV29-1 and TRBJ1-2; a possible D gene is TRBD1 (5 bases). There are 12 residues in the CDR3. Germline CDR1 is SQVTM and CDR2 is ANQGSEA. Trimming took 4 bases from V and 8 from J, leaving 14 bases between them. CDR3 coding DNA: TGCAGCGTTGCGGGCAGGGAGGGCGGCTACACCTTC. It codes for CSVAGREGGYTF. The full variable domain, with the rest looked up from reference TRBV29-1 and TRBJ1-2, is SAVISQKPSRDICQRGTSLTIQCQVDSQVTMMFWYRQQPGQSLTLIATANQGSEATYESGFVIDKFPISRPNLTFSTLTVSNMSPEDSSIYLCSVAGREGGYTFGSGTRLTVV.

The chain recombines TRBV5-6 with TRBJ2-1; D could derive from TRBD1 or TRBD2 (5 bases each). Trimming removed 0 bases from V and 1 base from J, with 11 bases in between. Looked up from germline, CDR1 is SGHDT and CDR2 is YYEEEE. The CDR3 covers 16 residues. CDR3 residues: CASSLAWGFSYNEQFF. The CDR3 nucleotides read TGTGCCAGCAGCTTGGCCTGGGGGTTTTCCTACAATGAGCAGTTCTTC.

CDR3 residues: CARSNAANTQYF. CDR3 coding DNA: TGTGCCAGAAGCAACGCGGCAAATACGCAGTATTTT. The rearrangement uses TRBV5-3 and TRBJ2-3; no clear D. TRBV5-3 qualifies as an ORF whose function is uncertain. The CDR3 sequence is 12 residues long. The ends were cut back, 4 bases at V and 7 bases at J, with 10 bases in the middle.

The table lists this clone with a count of one. The chain carries TRBV2 and TRBJ2-7; D is undetermined. The length of the CDR3 is 11 residues. V was clipped by 7 bases and J by 5 bases, with 9 bases between them. The germline gives CDR1 SNHLY, CDR2 FYNNEI. The CDR3 sequence is CASTTGNEQYF. The DNA for the CDR3 is TGTGCCAGCACCACCGGAAACGAGCAGTACTTC.

The chain has TRBV5-1 and TRBJ1-6, with 7 nucleotides matching TRBD1. Looked up from germline, CDR1 is SGHRS and CDR2 is YFSETQ. This CDR3 is 14 amino acids long. V trimming: 3 bases; J trimming: 9 bases; junction bases outside the gene matches: 6. The CDR3 here is CASSSPGQLSPLHF. CDR3 DNA sequence: TGCGCCAGCAGCTCACCGGGACAGCTTTCACCCCTCCACTTT.

The chain carries TRBV5-8 and TRBJ1-1; TRBD1 agrees at 9 bases. The CDR3 has 14 residues. V lost 3 bases, J lost 2 bases, and 2 bases stayed unmatched. Looked up from germline, CDR1 is SGHTS and CDR2 is YDEGEE. CDR3 sequence (DNA): TGTGCCAGCAGCTGGACAGGGGTTAACACTGAAGCTTTCTTT. As protein: CASSWTGVNTEAFF.

This clone was seen only once. The chain links TRBV6-6 to TRBJ2-1, with 7 positions matching TRBD1. The CDR3 has 13 amino acids. Germline V CDR1 and CDR2: MNHNY, SVGAGI (reference sequence). V lost 1 base to trimming and J lost 6 bases; unmatched junction nucleotides: 0. The CDR3 here is CASSYYRGNEQFF. In DNA, the CDR3 is TGTGCCAGCAGTTACTACAGGGGCAATGAGCAGTTCTTC.

The rearrangement joins TRBV4-1 to TRBJ2-3; 8 positions agree with TRBD1. CDR1 and CDR2 from the germline V gene are MGHRA and YSYEKL. V lost 0 bases, J lost 4 bases, and 3 bases stayed unmatched. This CDR3 has 15 amino acids. The CDR3: CASSQEDREPDTQYF. CDR3 nucleotide sequence: TGCGCCAGCAGCCAAGAGGACAGGGAGCCAGATACGCAGTATTTT.

This chain connects TRBV28 to TRBJ2-5; 8 bases are a match to TRBD2. The end of the DNA fits TRBJ2-7 better, so the J call may be wrong. The length of the CDR3 is 16 residues. The germline gives CDR1 MDHEN, CDR2 SYDVKM. The CDR3 DNA is TGTGCCAGCAGTACCGCATTAGCGGGAACCGGCTACGAGCAGTACTTC. Translating it yields CASSTALAGTGYEQYF.